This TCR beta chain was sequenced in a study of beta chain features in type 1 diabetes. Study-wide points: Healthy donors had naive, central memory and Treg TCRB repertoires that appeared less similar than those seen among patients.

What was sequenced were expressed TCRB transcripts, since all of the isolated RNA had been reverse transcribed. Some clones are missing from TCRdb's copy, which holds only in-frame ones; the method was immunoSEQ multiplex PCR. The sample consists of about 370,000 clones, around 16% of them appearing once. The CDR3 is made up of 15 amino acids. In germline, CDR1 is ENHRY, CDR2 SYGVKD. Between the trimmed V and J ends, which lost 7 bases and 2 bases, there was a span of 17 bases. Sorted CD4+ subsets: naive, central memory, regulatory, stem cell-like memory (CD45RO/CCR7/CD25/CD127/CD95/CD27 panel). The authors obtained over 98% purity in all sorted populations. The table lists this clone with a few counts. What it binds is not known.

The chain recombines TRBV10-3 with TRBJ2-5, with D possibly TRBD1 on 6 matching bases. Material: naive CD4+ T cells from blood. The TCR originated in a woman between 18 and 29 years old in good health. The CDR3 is CAITRGLGQQETQYF. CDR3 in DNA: TGTGCCATCACCCGAGGGCTCGGACAGCAAGAGACCCAGTACTTC.